This TCR beta chain was recorded in a study of response to subunit inactivated influenza vaccine. General study results and limits: That few new T cells are recruited by each seasonal influenza vaccination was the authors' suggestion.

The CDR3 is 14 residues long. Trimming pared 3 bases from V and 0 bases from J, leaving 8 bases between. In TCRdb, the RT-PCR reads were re-called with MiXCR into one record per CDR3 protein. This sample yields 300,000 to 350,000 distinct CDR3 sequences, of which 20% to 25% are seen a single time; 10% to 13% belongs to the top ten. There are many counts of this clonotype. What it binds is unknown. The chain is built from TRBV12-3 or TRBV12-4 and TRBJ1-1; no firm D call. The sequence was obtained from a man aged 45 to 70 who received an inactivated influenza vaccine. The sample here was PBMCs from blood, taken about 20 months after vaccination. The CDR3 DNA follows: TGTGCCAGCAGTTTCGGGAGGCTGAACACTGAAGCTTTCTTT. Translated, it gives CASSFGRLNTEAFF.